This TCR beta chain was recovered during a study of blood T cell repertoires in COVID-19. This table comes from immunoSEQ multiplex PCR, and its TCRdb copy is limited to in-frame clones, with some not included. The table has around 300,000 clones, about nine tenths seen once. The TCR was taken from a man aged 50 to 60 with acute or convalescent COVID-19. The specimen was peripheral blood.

CDR3 sequence reads: CASSLERTGVGYTF. CDR3 nucleotide sequence: TGTGCCAGCAGCTTAGAGAGGACAGGGGTTGGCTACACCTTC. V is TRBV7-2 and J is TRBJ1-2; TRBD1 matches at 9 bases. The germline CDR1 and CDR2 sequences are SGHTA and FQGNSA. The CDR3 is made up of 14 amino acids. V dropped 1 base and J dropped 7; count of bases not matched to a gene: 4.